Below are 5 T cell receptor beta chains sequenced from a single sample in a study of blood T cell repertoires in COVID-19. Sequencing used immunoSEQ multiplex PCR; TCRdb keeps in-frame clones, though not all of them. Of 200,000 to 250,000 clones in the sample, around four fifths were seen once. Sequencing was performed on peripheral blood. The origin of the receptors is a woman aged 80 or over with COVID-19, enrolled during active disease.

The chain joins TRBV9 to TRBJ2-3, with 9 bases matching TRBD2. Germline CDR1 reads SGDLS; CDR2 reads YYNGEE. The J segment lost 0 bases and the V segment lost 3 bases, leaving 2 bases of the junction unmatched. This CDR3 is built from 15 residues. The CDR3 reads CASSASGMSTDTQYF. CDR3 nucleotide sequence: TGTGCCAGCAGCGCTAGCGGGATGAGCACAGATACGCAGTATTTT.

This clone was seen only a few times. The chain links TRBV30 to TRBJ1-2, with D possibly matching TRBD1 (5 bases). Germline V gene data show CDR1 as GTSNPN and CDR2 as SVGIG (reference sequence). This CDR3 comprises 12 residues. The V end was cut by 2 bases, the J end by 4 bases, with 8 bases between. The CDR3 spells CAWSRQSYGYTF. Here the CDR3 DNA reads TGTGCCTGGAGTAGACAGTCCTATGGCTACACCTTC.

The genes are TRBV27 and TRBJ1-1; the D is unclear. The ends were cut back, 5 bases at V and 3 bases at J, with 7 bases in the middle. The germline V gene has CDR1 MNHEY and CDR2 SMNVEV (reference sequence). This CDR3 comprises 12 residues. CDR3 in amino acids: CASSAEDTEAFF. In DNA, the CDR3 is TGTGCCAGCAGTGCCGAGGACACTGAAGCTTTCTTT.

This clone is a singleton in its sample. The V and J genes are TRBV2 and TRBJ2-5; D is perhaps TRBD2 (5 bases). Trimming took 10 bases from V and 5 from J, leaving 17 bases between them. The length of the CDR3 is 13 residues. In germline, CDR1 is SNHLY, CDR2 FYNNEI. CDR3 in amino acids: CATGLLNGETQYF. The DNA of the CDR3 is TGTGCCACTGGACTGCTCAATGGGGAGACCCAGTACTTC.

This chain connects TRBV21-1 to TRBJ2-3; TRBD2, the D gene given by the table, was not confirmed from the DNA. TRBV21-1 is annotated as a pseudogene. The CDR3 loop spans 15 amino acids. CDR3 protein: CASNPPGGNTDTQYF. For the CDR3, the DNA is TGTGCCAGCAACCCCCCGGGAGGTAACACAGATACGCAGTATTTT.